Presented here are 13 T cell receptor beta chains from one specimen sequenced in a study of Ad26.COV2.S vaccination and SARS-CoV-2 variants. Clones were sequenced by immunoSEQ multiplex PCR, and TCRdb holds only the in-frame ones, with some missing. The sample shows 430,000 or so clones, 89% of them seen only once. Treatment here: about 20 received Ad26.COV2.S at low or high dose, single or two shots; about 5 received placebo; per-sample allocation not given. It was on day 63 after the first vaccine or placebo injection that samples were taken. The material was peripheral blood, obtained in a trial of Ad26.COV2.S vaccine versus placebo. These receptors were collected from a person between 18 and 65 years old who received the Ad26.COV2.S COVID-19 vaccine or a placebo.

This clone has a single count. The CDR3 DNA follows: TGTGCCAGTAGGACGCGGGATGGGCAGACCCAGTACTTC. Protein sequence: CASRTRDGQTQYF. The chain couples TRBV19 to TRBJ2-5, with D possibly TRBD2 on 6 matching bases. Trimming left V 6 bases short and J 6 bases short, with 14 bases between. The V gene's germline CDR1 is LNHDA and CDR2 SQIVND (reference sequence). The CDR3 has 13 residues.

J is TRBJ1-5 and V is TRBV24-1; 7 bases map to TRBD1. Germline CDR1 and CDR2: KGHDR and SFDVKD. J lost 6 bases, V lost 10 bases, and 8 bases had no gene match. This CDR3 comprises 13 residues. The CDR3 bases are TGTGCCACGTCGCGACAGGGTTTTCAGCCCCAGCATTTT. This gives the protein CATSRQGFQPQHF.

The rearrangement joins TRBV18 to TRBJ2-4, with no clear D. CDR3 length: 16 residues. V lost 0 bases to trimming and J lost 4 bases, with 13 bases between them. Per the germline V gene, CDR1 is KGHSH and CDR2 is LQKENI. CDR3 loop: CASSPPSRVGKNIQYF. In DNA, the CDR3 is TGTGCCAGCTCACCACCGTCCCGAGTCGGGAAAAACATTCAGTACTTC.

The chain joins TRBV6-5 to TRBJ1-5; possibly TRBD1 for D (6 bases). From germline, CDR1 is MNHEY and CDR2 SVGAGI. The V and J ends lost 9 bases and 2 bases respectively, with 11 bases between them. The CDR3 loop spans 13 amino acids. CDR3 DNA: TGTGCCAGAGCGTGGGGGCGCAATCAGCCCCAGCATTTT. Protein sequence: CARAWGRNQPQHF.

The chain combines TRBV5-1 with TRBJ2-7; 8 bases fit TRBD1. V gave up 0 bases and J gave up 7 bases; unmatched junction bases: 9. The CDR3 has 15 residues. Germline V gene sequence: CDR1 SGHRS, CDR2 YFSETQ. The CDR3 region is CASSLEGRGLGEQYF. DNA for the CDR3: TGCGCCAGCAGCTTGGAAGGCAGGGGGCTGGGTGAGCAGTACTTC.

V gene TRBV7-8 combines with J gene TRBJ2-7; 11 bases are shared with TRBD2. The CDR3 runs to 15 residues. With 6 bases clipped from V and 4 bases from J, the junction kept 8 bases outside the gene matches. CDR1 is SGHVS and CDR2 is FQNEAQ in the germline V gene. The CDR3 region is CASRDDTSGSYEQYV. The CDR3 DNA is TGTGCCAGCAGGGACGATACTAGCGGGAGTTACGAGCAGTACGTC.

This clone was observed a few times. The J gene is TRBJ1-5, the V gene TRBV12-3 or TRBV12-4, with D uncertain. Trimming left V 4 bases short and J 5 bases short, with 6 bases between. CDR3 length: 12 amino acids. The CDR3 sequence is CASSSLYQPQHF. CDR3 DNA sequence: TGTGCCAGCAGTTCTTTGTATCAGCCCCAGCATTTT.

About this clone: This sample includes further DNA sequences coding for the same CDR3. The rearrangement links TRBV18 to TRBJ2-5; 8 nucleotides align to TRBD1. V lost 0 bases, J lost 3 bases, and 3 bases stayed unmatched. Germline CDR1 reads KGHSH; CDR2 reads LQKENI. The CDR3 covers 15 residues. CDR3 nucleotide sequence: TGTGCCAGCTCACCACCCGAGACAGGGGAAGAGACCCAGTACTTC. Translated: CASSPPETGEETQYF. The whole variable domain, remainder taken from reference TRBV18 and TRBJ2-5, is NAGVMQNPRHLVRRRGQEARLRCSPMKGHSHVYWYRQLPEEGLKFMVYLQKENIIDESGMPKERFSAEFPKEGPSILRIQQVVRGDSAAYFCASSPPETGEETQYFGPGTRLLVL.

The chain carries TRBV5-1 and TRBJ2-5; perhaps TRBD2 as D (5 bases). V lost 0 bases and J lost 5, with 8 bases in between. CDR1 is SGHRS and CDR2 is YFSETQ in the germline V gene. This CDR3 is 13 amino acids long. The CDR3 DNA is TGCGCCAGCAGCTTGGCGGGGATCGAGACCCAGTACTTC. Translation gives CASSLAGIETQYF.

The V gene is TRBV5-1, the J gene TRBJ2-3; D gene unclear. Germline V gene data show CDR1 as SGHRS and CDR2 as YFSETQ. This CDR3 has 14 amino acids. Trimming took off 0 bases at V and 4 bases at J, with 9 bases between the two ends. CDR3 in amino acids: CASSLGGNPDTQYF. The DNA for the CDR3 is TGCGCCAGCAGCTTGGGCGGCAATCCAGATACGCAGTATTTT. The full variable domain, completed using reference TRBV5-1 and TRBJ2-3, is KAGVTQTPRYLIKTRGQQVTLSCSPISGHRSVSWYQQTPGQGLQFLFEYFSETQRNKGNFPGRFSGRQFSNSRSEMNVSTLELGDSALYLCASSLGGNPDTQYFGPGTRLTVL.

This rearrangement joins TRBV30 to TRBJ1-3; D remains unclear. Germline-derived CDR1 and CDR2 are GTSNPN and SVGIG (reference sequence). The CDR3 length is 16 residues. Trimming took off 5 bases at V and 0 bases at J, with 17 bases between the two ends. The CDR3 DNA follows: TGTGCCTGGGCCTACATGTCCCCCTTCTCTGGAAACACCATATATTTT. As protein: CAWAYMSPFSGNTIYF.

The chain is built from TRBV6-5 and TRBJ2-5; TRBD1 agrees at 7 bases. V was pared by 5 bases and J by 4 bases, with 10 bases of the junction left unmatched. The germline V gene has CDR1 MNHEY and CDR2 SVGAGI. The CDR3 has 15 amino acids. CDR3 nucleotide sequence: TGTGCCAGCAGTCCCATCACCAGGACAGGAGAGACCCAGTACTTC. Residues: CASSPITRTGETQYF.

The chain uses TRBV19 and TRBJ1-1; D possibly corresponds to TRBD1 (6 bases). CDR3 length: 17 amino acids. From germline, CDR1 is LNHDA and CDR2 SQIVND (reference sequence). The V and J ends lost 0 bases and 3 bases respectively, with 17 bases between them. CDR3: CASSIEPIQGKDTEAFF. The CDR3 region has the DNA TGTGCCAGTAGTATAGAACCAATACAGGGTAAGGACACTGAAGCTTTCTTT.